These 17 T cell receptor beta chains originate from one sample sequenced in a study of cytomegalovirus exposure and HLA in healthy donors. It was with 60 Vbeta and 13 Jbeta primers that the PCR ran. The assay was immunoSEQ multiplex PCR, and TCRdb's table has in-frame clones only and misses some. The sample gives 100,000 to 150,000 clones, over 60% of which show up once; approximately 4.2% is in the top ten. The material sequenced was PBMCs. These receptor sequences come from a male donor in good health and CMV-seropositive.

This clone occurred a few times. CDR3 region: CASSPGVGRNQPQHF. CDR3 nucleotides: TGTGCCAGCAGCCCCGGGGTAGGGCGCAATCAGCCCCAGCATTTT. J is TRBJ1-5 and V is TRBV7-8, with D hard to call. Germline V CDR1 and CDR2: SGHVS, FQNEAQ. V lost 5 bases to trimming and J lost 2 bases, with 13 bases between them. There are 15 residues in the CDR3.

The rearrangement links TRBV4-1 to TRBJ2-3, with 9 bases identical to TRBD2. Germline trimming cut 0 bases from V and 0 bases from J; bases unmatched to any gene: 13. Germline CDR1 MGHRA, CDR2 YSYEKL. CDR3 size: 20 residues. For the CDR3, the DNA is TGCGCCAGCAGCCAAGATCAGGTGCTAGCGGGATCGTCTAGCACAGATACGCAGTATTTT. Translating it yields CASSQDQVLAGSSSTDTQYF.

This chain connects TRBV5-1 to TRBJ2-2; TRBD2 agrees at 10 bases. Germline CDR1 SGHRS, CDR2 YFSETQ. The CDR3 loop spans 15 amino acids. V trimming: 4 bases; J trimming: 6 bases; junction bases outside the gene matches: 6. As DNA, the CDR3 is TGCGCCAGCAGCCCCGGGACTAGCGAGGCCGGGGAGCTGTTTTTT. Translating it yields CASSPGTSEAGELFF.

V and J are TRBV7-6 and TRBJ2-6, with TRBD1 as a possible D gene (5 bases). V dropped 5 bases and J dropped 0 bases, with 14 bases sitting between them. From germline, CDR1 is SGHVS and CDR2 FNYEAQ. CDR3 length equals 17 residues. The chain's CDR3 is CASSATASISGANVLTF. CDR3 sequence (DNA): TGTGCCAGCAGCGCGACAGCCTCTATCTCTGGGGCCAACGTCCTGACTTTC.

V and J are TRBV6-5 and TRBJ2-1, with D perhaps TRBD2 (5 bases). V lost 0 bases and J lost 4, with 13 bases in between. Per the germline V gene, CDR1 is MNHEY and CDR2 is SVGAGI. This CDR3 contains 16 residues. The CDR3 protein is CASSYSPKTGYNEQFF. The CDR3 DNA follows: TGTGCCAGCAGTTACTCCCCCAAAACGGGGTACAATGAGCAGTTCTTC.

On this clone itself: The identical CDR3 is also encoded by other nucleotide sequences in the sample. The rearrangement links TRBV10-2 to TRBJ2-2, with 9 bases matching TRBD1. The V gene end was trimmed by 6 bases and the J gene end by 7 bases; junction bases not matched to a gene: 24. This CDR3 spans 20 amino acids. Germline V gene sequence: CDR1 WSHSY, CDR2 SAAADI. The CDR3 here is CASSLPAGTGSWSGVGELFF. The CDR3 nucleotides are TGCGCCAGCAGCCTACCCGCCGGGACAGGGTCATGGTCGGGAGTCGGGGAGCTGTTTTTT.

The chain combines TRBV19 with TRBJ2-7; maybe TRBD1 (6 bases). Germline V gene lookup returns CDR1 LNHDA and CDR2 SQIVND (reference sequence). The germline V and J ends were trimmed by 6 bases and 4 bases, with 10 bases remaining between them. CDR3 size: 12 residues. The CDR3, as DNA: TGTGCCAGTAGCCGTGGACAGTACGAGCAGTACTTC. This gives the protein CASSRGQYEQYF.

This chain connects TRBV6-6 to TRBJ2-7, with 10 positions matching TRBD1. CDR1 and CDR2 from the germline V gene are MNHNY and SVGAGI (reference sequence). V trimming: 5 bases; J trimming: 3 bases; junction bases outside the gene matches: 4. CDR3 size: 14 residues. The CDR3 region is CASSPGQGGYEQYF. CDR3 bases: TGTGCCAGCAGTCCTGGACAGGGGGGCTACGAGCAGTACTTC.

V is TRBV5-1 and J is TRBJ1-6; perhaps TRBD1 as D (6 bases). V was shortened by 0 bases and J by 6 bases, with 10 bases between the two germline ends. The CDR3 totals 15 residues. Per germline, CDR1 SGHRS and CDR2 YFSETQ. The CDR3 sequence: CASSLDKGVNSPLHF. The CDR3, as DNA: TGCGCCAGCAGCTTGGATAAGGGGGTTAATTCACCCCTCCACTTT.

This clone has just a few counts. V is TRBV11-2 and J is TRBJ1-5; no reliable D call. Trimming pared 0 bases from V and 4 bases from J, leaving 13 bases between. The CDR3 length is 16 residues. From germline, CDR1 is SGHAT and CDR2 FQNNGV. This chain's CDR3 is CASSLDRMAGNQPQHF. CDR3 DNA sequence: TGTGCCAGCAGCTTAGATCGAATGGCAGGTAATCAGCCCCAGCATTTT. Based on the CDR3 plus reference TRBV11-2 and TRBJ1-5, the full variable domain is EAGVAQSPRYKIIEKRQSVAFWCNPISGHATLYWYQQILGQGPKLLIQFQNNGVVDDSQLPKDRFSAERLKGVDSTLKIQPAKLEDSAVYLCASSLDRMAGNQPQHFGDGTRLSIL.

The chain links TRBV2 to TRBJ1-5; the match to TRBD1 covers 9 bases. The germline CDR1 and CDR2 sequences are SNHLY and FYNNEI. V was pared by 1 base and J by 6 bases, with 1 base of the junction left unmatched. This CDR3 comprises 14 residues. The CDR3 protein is CASSEGDRVQPQHF. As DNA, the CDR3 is TGTGCCAGCAGTGAAGGGGACAGGGTTCAGCCCCAGCATTTT.

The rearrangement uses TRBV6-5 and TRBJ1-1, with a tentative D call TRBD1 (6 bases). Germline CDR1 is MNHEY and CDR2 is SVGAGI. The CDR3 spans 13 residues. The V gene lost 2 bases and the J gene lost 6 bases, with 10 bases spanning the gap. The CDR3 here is CASSYRGGSEAFF. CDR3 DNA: TGTGCCAGCAGTTACAGGGGGGGATCTGAAGCTTTCTTT.

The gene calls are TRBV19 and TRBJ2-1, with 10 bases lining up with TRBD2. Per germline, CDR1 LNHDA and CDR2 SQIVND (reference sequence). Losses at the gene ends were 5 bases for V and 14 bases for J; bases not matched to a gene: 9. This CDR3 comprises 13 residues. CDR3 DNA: TGTGCCAGTAGTCGGCTAGCGGGAGACTCTGAGTTCTTC. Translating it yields CASSRLAGDSEFF.

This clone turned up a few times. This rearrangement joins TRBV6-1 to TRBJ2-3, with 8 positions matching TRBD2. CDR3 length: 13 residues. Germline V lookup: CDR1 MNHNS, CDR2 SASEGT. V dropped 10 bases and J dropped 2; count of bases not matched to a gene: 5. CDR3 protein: CATGGGNTDTQYF. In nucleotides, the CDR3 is TGTGCCACCGGGGGGGGGAACACAGATACGCAGTATTTT.

The CDR3 loop is CASSFQTHNEQFF. The CDR3, as DNA: TGTGCCAGCAGTTTCCAGACTCACAATGAGCAGTTCTTC. The chain joins TRBV27 to TRBJ2-1; no definite D call. V dropped 3 bases and J dropped 5 bases, with 8 bases sitting between them. The CDR3 length is 13 residues. Germline CDR1 reads MNHEY; CDR2 reads SMNVEV (reference sequence).

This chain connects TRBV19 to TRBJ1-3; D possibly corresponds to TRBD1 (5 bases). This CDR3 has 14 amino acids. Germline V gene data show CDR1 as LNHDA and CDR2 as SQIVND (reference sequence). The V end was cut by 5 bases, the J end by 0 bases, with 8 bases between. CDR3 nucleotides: TGTGCCAGTAGTCTACAGGCCTCTGGAAACACCATATATTTT. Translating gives CASSLQASGNTIYF.

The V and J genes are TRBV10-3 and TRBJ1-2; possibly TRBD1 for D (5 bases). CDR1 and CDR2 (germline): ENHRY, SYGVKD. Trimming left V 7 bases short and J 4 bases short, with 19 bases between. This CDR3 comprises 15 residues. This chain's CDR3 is CAINPMQGLVYGYTF. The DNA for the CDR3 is TGTGCCATCAACCCCATGCAGGGCCTCGTCTATGGCTACACCTTC.